This record concerns one T cell receptor beta chain sequence. Its specificity is unknown. The sample is drawn from a study of OX40 agonist ivuxolimab in advanced cancers. Study-level findings and limits: Clonal expansion from baseline to week 6 occurred in both CD4+ and CD8+ T cells.

Generated by immunoSEQ multiplex PCR, the TCRdb table keeps only in-frame clones and is missing some. Of 99,000 or so clones listed, approximately 93% are singletons. Germline V CDR1 and CDR2: SGHRS, YFSETQ. With 0 bases removed from V and 2 bases from J, the gap between germline ends came to 6 bases. The CDR3 has 14 amino acids. This TCR derives from an adult with an advanced solid tumor such as melanoma, head and neck, liver or kidney cancer. The source material was CD4+ or CD8+ T cells sorted from blood, sampled in a trial of the OX40 agonist ivuxolimab. The genes are TRBV5-1 and TRBJ1-5; D is ambiguous. CDR3 amino acids: CASSLGEGNQPQHF. DNA for the CDR3: TGCGCCAGCAGCTTGGGCGAGGGCAATCAGCCCCAGCATTTT.